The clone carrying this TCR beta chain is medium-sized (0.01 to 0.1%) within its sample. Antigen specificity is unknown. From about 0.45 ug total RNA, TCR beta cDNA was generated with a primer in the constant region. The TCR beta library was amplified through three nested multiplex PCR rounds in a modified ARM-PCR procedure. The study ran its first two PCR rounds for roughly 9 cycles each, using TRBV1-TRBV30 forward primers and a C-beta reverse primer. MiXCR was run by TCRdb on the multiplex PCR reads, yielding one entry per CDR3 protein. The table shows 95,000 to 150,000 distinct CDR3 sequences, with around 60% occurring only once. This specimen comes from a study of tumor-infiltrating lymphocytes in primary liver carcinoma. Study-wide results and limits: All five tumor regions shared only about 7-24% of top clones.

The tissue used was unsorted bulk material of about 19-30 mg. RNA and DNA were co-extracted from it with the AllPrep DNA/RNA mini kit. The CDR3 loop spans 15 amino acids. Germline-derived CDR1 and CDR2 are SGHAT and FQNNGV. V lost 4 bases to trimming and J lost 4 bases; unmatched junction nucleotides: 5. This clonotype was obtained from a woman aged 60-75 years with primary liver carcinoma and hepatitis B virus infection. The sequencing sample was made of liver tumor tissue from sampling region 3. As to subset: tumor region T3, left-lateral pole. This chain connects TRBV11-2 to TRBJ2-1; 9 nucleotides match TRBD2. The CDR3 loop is CASSWAGGGYNEQFF. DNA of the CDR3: TGTGCCAGCAGCTGGGCGGGAGGGGGGTACAATGAGCAGTTCTTC.